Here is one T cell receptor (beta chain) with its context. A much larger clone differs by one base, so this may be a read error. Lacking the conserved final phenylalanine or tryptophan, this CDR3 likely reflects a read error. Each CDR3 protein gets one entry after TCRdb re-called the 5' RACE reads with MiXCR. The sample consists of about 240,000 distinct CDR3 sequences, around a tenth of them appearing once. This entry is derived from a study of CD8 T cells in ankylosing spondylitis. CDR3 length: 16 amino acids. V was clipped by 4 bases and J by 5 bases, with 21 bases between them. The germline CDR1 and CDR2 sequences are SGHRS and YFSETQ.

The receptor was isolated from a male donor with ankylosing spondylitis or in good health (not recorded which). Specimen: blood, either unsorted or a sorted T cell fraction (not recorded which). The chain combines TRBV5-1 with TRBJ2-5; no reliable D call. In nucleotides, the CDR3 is TGCGCCAGCAGCACCGGCGGTCTTAGTCTAAGGGAGACCCAGTACCTC. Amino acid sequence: CASSTGGLSLRETQYL.